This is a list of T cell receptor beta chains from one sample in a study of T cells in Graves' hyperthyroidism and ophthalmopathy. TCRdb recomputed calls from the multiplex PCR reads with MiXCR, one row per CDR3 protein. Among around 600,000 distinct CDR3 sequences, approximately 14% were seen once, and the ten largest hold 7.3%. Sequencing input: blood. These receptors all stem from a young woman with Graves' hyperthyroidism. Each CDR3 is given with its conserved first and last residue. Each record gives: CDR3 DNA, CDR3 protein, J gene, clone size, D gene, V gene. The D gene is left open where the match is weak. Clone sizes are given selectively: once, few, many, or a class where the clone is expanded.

TGTGCCAGCAGCCAGACGGTTACAGGACTTGCAACTAATGAAAAACTGTTTTTT | CASSQTVTGLATNEKLFF | TRBJ1-4 | many | . | TRBV3-1
TGTGCCAGCAGCGCCATAGCGGAAAGCCACTACGAGCAGTACTTC | CASSAIAESHYEQYF | TRBJ2-7 | few | . | TRBV7-2
TGTGCCAGCAGTTTCGACGAACCGGGGGATGGCTACACCTTC | CASSFDEPGDGYTF | TRBJ1-2 | many | . | TRBV28
TGTGCCAGCAGCTTAGAGGTGGGACAGTATCCCTGCTGGCAAGAGACCCAGTACTTC | CASSLEVGQYPCWQETQYF | TRBJ2-5 | many | TRBD1 | TRBV11-3
TGTGCCTGGAGTGACGAGAGAGATACGCAGTATTTT | CAWSDERDTQYF | TRBJ2-3 | many | . | TRBV30
TGTGCCAGCAGCTTAGAGCTCGGTATCAATCAGCCCCAGCATTTT | CASSLELGINQPQHF | TRBJ1-5 | few | . | TRBV7-8
TGTGCCAGCAGTAGAAGACTAGCGGATACGCAGTATTTT | CASSRRLADTQYF | TRBJ2-3 | . | TRBD2 | TRBV28
TGTGCCAGCAGTGAGAGCCGGGAGAACACAGATACGCAGTATTTT | CASSESRENTDTQYF | TRBJ2-3 | few | . | TRBV6-1
TGCAGTGCTCCTGCTAGACTAGACAGAGGGGACGAGCAGTACTTC | CSAPARLDRGDEQYF | TRBJ2-7 | many | . | TRBV20-1
TGTGCCACCAGCAGAGATAGGTCGGCTTTTAGCAATCAGCCCCAGCATTTT | CATSRDRSAFSNQPQHF | TRBJ1-5 | many | . | TRBV15
TGCGCCAGCAGCCCGAGCGGGACGGTTGCCGGGGAGCTGTTTTTT | CASSPSGTVAGELFF | TRBJ2-2 | many | TRBD2 | TRBV5-1
TGTGCCAGCGCGGAACTAGCGGGAGAGGATACGCAGTATTTT | CASAELAGEDTQYF | TRBJ2-3 | many | TRBD2 | TRBV5-8
TGTGCCAGCAGCGGGGTGGGGGTGAGTCAAGAGACCCAGTACTTC | CASSGVGVSQETQYF | TRBJ2-5 | few | . | TRBV11-2
TGTGCCAGCAGCTTAGTAGCGGGAGCAGATACGCAGTATTTT | CASSLVAGADTQYF | TRBJ2-3 | many | TRBD2 | TRBV11-3
TGTGCCAGCAGTGAAAGGGGGACAGGGGGCACCGGGGAGCTGTTTTTT | CASSERGTGGTGELFF | TRBJ2-2 | many | TRBD1 | TRBV2
TGTGCCAGCAGCTTAGAGCGGGAGCGCAATCAGCCCCAGCATTTT | CASSLERERNQPQHF | TRBJ1-5 | . | . | TRBV11-2
TGCGCCAGCAGCACGACAGGGGCCCCTTACAATGAGCAGTTCTTC | CASSTTGAPYNEQFF | TRBJ2-1 | many | TRBD1 | TRBV5-1
TGTGCCAGCACCCTACTGGAGTCCTACAATGAGCAGTTCTTC | CASTLLESYNEQFF | TRBJ2-1 | many | . | TRBV11-2
TGTGCCAGCAGTTTCAATCTGGGACAGGGGCATGAAAAACTGTTTTTT | CASSFNLGQGHEKLFF | TRBJ1-4 | many | TRBD1 | TRBV27
TGTGCCAGCTCACCACGAAGGACTAGCGGACACAATGAGCAGTTCTTC | CASSPRRTSGHNEQFF | TRBJ2-1 | many | TRBD2 | TRBV18
TGTGCCAGCAGCCAAGGACTCGGCTCTGGAAACACCATATATTTT | CASSQGLGSGNTIYF | TRBJ1-3 | many | . | TRBV3-1
TGTGCCAGCAGCTTAAACAGGGACAGGTTGAGTTCACCCCTCCACTTT | CASSLNRDRLSSPLHF | TRBJ1-6 | many | TRBD1 | TRBV7-8
TGTGCCAGCAGCTCGACTCGGGAAGAGGCATACGAGCAGTACTTC | CASSSTREEAYEQYF | TRBJ2-7 | many | . | TRBV5-6
TGCGCCAGCAGCACACTAGCGGGAGGCGCAGATACGCAGTATTTT | CASSTLAGGADTQYF | TRBJ2-3 | few | TRBD2 | TRBV10-1
TGTGCCAGCAACAAGCACGGACAGGGGGCCGTTTTGTACACTGAAGCTTTCTTT | CASNKHGQGAVLYTEAFF | TRBJ1-1 | . | TRBD1 | TRBV6-1
TGTGCCTGGAGTGTAAGGGGACAGGAAGCTTTCTTT | CAWSVRGQEAFF | TRBJ1-1 | many | TRBD1 | TRBV30
TGCGCCAGCAGTGAGGAGGGGACTAGGCATGAGCAGTACTTC | CASSEEGTRHEQYF | TRBJ2-7 | . | TRBD2 | TRBV10-2